The T cell receptor (beta chain) under discussion was sequenced for a study of blood T cell repertoires in COVID-19. On the study more broadly: The samples span acute and convalescent COVID-19 from the United States, Italy and Spain. T cells, B-cell-depleted T cells, or PBMCs supplied cDNA or gDNA.

CDR1 SGHVS and CDR2 FQNEAQ come from the germline V gene. This CDR3 comprises 15 residues. The ends were cut back, 0 bases at V and 4 bases at J, with 7 bases in the middle. This clone was observed a single time. In the authors' methods: Amplification of reference gene primers was used by the study to estimate nucleated cell counts. Measured with immunoSEQ multiplex PCR; TCRdb has only the in-frame clones, and not every one. V and J calls and clone size are those listed in that table; D and trimming were worked out from the DNA. Of tens of thousands of clones in the sample, 70% to 90% were seen once. This TCR was sampled from a woman in her 70s with active COVID-19. The chain has TRBV7-8 and TRBJ1-6; the D gene is possibly TRBD1 (5 bases). Sequencing used peripheral blood. The CDR3 reads CASSLAGVYNSPLHF. In DNA form, the CDR3 reads TGTGCCAGCAGCTTAGCAGGGGTTTATAATTCACCCCTCCACTTT. Using reference TRBV7-8 and TRBJ1-6 for the parts outside the CDR3, the full variable domain is GAGVSQSPRYKVAKRGQDVALRCDPISGHVSLFWYQQALGQGPEFLTYFQNEAQLDKSGLPSDRFFAERPEGSVSTLKIQRTQQEDSAVYLCASSLAGVYNSPLHFGNGTRLTVT.